Each of the 32 T cell receptor beta chains below was sequenced from the same sample in a study of shared clonotypes between healthy human individuals. Assay used: immunoSEQ multiplex PCR; TCRdb lists only in-frame clones, some missing. The profile shows approximately 1,000,000 clones, around 82% of them singletons. The sequencing sample was made of memory CD4+ T cells from PBMCs. Sample subset: CD45RA-negative fraction. These receptors all come from a man younger than 35 in good health. Some clones in this sample may be carry-over from other donors' samples.

The chain recombines TRBV30 with TRBJ2-7; 7 bases are shared with TRBD2. After removal of 2 bases from V and 2 bases from J, the junction contained 6 bases not matched to a gene. Per germline, CDR1 GTSNPN and CDR2 SVGIG (reference sequence). The CDR3 consists of 14 residues. CDR3 in DNA: TGTGCCTGGAGTTTTCTCGGGAGGCCCTACGAGCAGTACTTC. Protein product: CAWSFLGRPYEQYF.

The chain has TRBV13 and TRBJ1-1; D is uncertain. The CDR3 contains 14 residues. Germline V lookup: CDR1 PRHDT, CDR2 FYEKMQ (reference sequence). Trimming shortened V by 6 bases and J by 3 bases, and 14 bases separated the two germline ends. CDR3 DNA: TGTGCCAGCAGGCCCGGGCGGCGGGACACTGAAGCTTTCTTT. Residues: CASRPGRRDTEAFF.

As DNA, the CDR3 is TGTGCCAGCAGTGAAGGGGGACAGCTCTACGAGCAGTACTTC. Protein: CASSEGGQLYEQYF. The V and J genes are TRBV6-1 and TRBJ2-7; 7 bases align to TRBD1. This CDR3 comprises 14 residues. Per germline, CDR1 MNHNS and CDR2 SASEGT. Unmatched junction bases numbered 3, after V lost 1 base and J lost 3 bases.

The rearrangement uses TRBV9 and TRBJ2-7; the D is unclear. V dropped 3 bases and J dropped 2 bases, with 15 bases sitting between them. Germline V CDR1 and CDR2: SGDLS, YYNGEE. This CDR3 has 15 amino acids. As DNA, the CDR3 is TGTGCCAGCAGCGCCGGTGGCGGAATGGCCTACGAGCAGTACTTC. This translates into CASSAGGGMAYEQYF.

Concerning this clone itself: It is likely a read error, because the conserved phenylalanine at the end of the CDR3 is missing. The chain recombines TRBV7-2 with TRBJ2-2; D is unclear. The germline gives CDR1 SGHTA, CDR2 FQGNSA. The CDR3 contains 13 residues. The CDR3 DNA reads TGTGCCAGCGGCTTACTTACCACCGGGGAGCTGTTTATT. The encoded protein is CASGLLTTGELFI.

The CDR3 nucleotides are TGTGCCAGCAGTTGGGTGACTGCCCCAGAGACCCAGTACTTC. Its translation is CASSWVTAPETQYF. V gene TRBV28 combines with J gene TRBJ2-5; no firm D call. CDR3 length: 14 residues. Trimming removed 4 bases at V and 4 bases at J, with 13 bases between. CDR1 is MDHEN and CDR2 is SYDVKM in the germline V gene.

The sample holds one count of this clone. The chain couples TRBV28 to TRBJ2-2; D may be TRBD1 (5 bases). The CDR3 runs to 14 residues. CDR1 and CDR2 (germline): MDHEN, SYDVKM. V lost 1 base, J lost 6 bases, and 9 bases lay in between. The CDR3 sequence is CASSLYGRAGELFF. The CDR3 bases are TGTGCCAGCAGTTTATACGGCAGGGCCGGGGAGCTGTTTTTT.

The V and J genes are TRBV6-5 and TRBJ2-3; perhaps TRBD2 as D (7 bases). The V and J ends lost 0 bases and 5 bases respectively, with 12 bases between them. The CDR3 is 15 amino acids. From germline, CDR1 is MNHEY and CDR2 SVGAGI. In DNA form, the CDR3 reads TGTGCCAGCAGTTACTCGAAGGGGGGGCGAGATACGCAGTATTTT. The encoded protein is CASSYSKGGRDTQYF.

This clone was counted a few times. V usage is TRBV18 and J usage is TRBJ2-5, with TRBD2 matching over 10 bases. J lost 4 bases, V lost 2 bases, and 10 bases had no gene match. Germline V gene data show CDR1 as KGHSH and CDR2 as LQKENI. The CDR3 length is 17 residues. The DNA for the CDR3 is TGTGCCAGCTCACCAAATCCTAGCGGGAGCCGTACAGAGACCCAGTACTTC. This encodes CASSPNPSGSRTETQYF.

The chain uses TRBV6-6 and TRBJ1-1; maybe TRBD1 (6 bases). Germline CDR1 MNHNY, CDR2 SVGAGI (reference sequence). Trimming removed 2 bases at V and 4 bases at J, with 11 bases between. CDR3 length equals 14 residues. The DNA for the CDR3 is TGTGCCAGCAGTTACCGACAGGCGGTCACTGAAGCTTTCTTT. It specifies CASSYRQAVTEAFF.

This clone was recorded only once. The chain employs TRBV19 and TRBJ1-1; D possibly corresponds to TRBD1 (6 bases). The CDR3 runs to 14 residues. V was clipped by 5 bases and J by 4 bases, with 14 bases between them. CDR1 and CDR2 (germline): LNHDA, SQIVND (reference sequence). The CDR3 bases are TGTGCCAGTAGTCGAACAGGGTCGGCCACTGAAGCTTTCTTT. Its translation is CASSRTGSATEAFF.

V gene TRBV6-6 combines with J gene TRBJ1-1, with D possibly TRBD1 on 6 matching bases. The V end lost 5 bases, the J end lost 4 bases, and 14 bases lay between the germline ends. Germline V gives CDR1 MNHNY, CDR2 SVGAGI (reference sequence). The CDR3 is made up of 14 amino acids. This CDR3 reads CASSGQGMRTEAFF. The CDR3 nucleotides are TGTGCCAGCAGTGGCCAGGGGATGCGCACTGAAGCTTTCTTT.

This clone appeared a single time. The rearrangement uses TRBV27 and TRBJ2-2, with D uncertain. The CDR3 extends over 16 amino acids. Germline values: CDR1 MNHEY, CDR2 SMNVEV (reference sequence). Trimming cost V 3 bases and J 0 bases, with 11 bases left between them. The CDR3: CASSLGLVANTGELFF. The CDR3 DNA sequence: TGTGCCAGCAGTTTGGGTCTGGTCGCGAACACCGGGGAGCTGTTTTTT.

The chain employs TRBV18 and TRBJ2-4, with D perhaps being TRBD1 or TRBD2 (5 bases each). This CDR3 has 14 residues. Trimming took off 4 bases at V and 5 bases at J, with 12 bases between the two ends. Germline V CDR1 and CDR2: KGHSH, LQKENI. Here the CDR3 reads CASSLNGAQNIQYF. The CDR3 region has the DNA TGTGCCAGCTCACTGAACGGGGCCCAAAACATTCAGTACTTC.

The chain is built from TRBV7-8 and TRBJ2-3; 8 nucleotides agree with TRBD2. The CDR3 has 14 residues. From germline, CDR1 is SGHVS and CDR2 FQNEAQ. V lost 5 bases, J lost 9 bases, and 10 bases stayed unmatched. Written as DNA, the CDR3 is TGTGCCAGCAGCCCAGCGGGGGTTAGGCCCACGCAGTATTTT. Protein sequence: CASSPAGVRPTQYF.

The rearrangement uses TRBV28 and TRBJ1-2, with D maybe TRBD1 (5 bases). Germline V gives CDR1 MDHEN, CDR2 SYDVKM. The CDR3 has 14 amino acids. V was shortened by 6 bases and J by 6 bases, with 17 bases between the two germline ends. CDR3 sequence reads: CASRVTGGKDGYTF. DNA for the CDR3: TGTGCCAGCAGAGTCACGGGGGGTAAGGATGGCTACACCTTC.

The chain carries TRBV4-1 and TRBJ2-7; possibly TRBD2 for D (6 bases). CDR1 is MGHRA and CDR2 is YSYEKL in the germline V gene. V was pared by 4 bases and J by 3 bases, with 13 bases between. The CDR3 is 14 amino acids. This chain's CDR3 is CASSPPLGGYEQYF. CDR3 DNA sequence: TGCGCCAGCAGCCCCCCCCTGGGAGGCTACGAGCAGTACTTC.

The genes are TRBV29-1 and TRBJ2-7; 7 bases align to TRBD2. The V and J ends lost 4 bases and 5 bases, in that order; junction bases with no gene match: 8. There are 13 residues in the CDR3. Per germline, CDR1 SQVTM and CDR2 ANQGSEA. CDR3 sequence (DNA): TGCAGCGTTGCGGGGAGGGTTGGCGACGAGCAGTACTTC. Translated: CSVAGRVGDEQYF.

About this clone itself: The sample has other DNA sequences that encode this CDR3 too. The chain has TRBV11-2 and TRBJ2-2, with D perhaps matching TRBD1 (5 bases). CDR1 is SGHAT and CDR2 is FQNNGV in the germline V gene. V was pared by 6 bases and J by 1 base, with 15 bases between. This CDR3 is built from 16 residues. Written as DNA, the CDR3 is TGTGCCAGCAGAATGACAGCGCTGAGGAACACCGGGGAGCTGTTTTTT. Its protein product is CASRMTALRNTGELFF.

The chain joins TRBV6-1 to TRBJ1-2; 10 nucleotides line up with TRBD1. Germline values: CDR1 MNHNS, CDR2 SASEGT. The CDR3 runs to 13 residues. J lost 2 bases, V lost 8 bases, and 2 bases had no gene match. CDR3 loop: CASGGQGNYGYTF. As DNA, the CDR3 is TGTGCCAGCGGGGGACAGGGGAACTATGGCTACACCTTC.

The gene calls are TRBV27 and TRBJ1-1; 8 bases are a match to TRBD1. Germline CDR1 reads MNHEY; CDR2 reads SMNVEV (reference sequence). The CDR3 has 14 residues. V lost 5 bases to trimming and J lost 11 bases; unmatched junction nucleotides: 13. The CDR3 nucleotides read TGTGCCAGCAGTCCACACGCAACGACAGGGGTTGCTTTCTTT. Translation: CASSPHATTGVAFF.

In its sample, this clone was seen many times. The V gene is TRBV28, the J gene TRBJ1-2; 7 bases are a match to TRBD1. Germline V lookup: CDR1 MDHEN, CDR2 SYDVKM. V shed 4 bases and J 3 bases; nucleotides not matched to a gene: 2. The length of the CDR3 is 13 residues. CDR3 residues: CASSYDRDYGYTF. The CDR3 nucleotides are TGTGCCAGCAGTTATGACAGGGACTATGGCTACACCTTC.

The chain carries TRBV7-8 and TRBJ2-2; 10 bases are a match to TRBD1. J gave up 5 bases and V 5 bases, and 5 bases lay outside the gene matches. From germline, CDR1 is SGHVS and CDR2 FQNEAQ. CDR3 size: 15 residues. The CDR3 is CASSRDRGWTGELFF. For the CDR3, the DNA is TGTGCCAGCAGCCGGGACAGGGGCTGGACCGGGGAGCTGTTTTTT.

The genes are TRBV7-6 and TRBJ2-7; unclear D gene. V lost 3 bases and J lost 5, with 11 bases in between. The CDR3 length is 13 residues. Germline-derived CDR1 and CDR2 are SGHVS and FNYEAQ. In DNA, the CDR3 is TGTGCCAGCAGCTTCCCCTCCGCCCACGAGCAGTACTTC. This translates into CASSFPSAHEQYF. The full variable domain, completed using reference TRBV7-6 and TRBJ2-7, is GAGVSQSPRYKVTKRGQDVALRCDPISGHVSLYWYRQALGQGPEFLTYFNYEAQQDKSGLPNDRFSAERPEGSISTLTIQRTEQRDSAMYRCASSFPSAHEQYFGPGTRLTVT.

This chain connects TRBV29-1 to TRBJ2-3; D is unresolved. In germline, CDR1 is SQVTM, CDR2 ANQGSEA. Trimming removed 4 bases at V and 5 bases at J, with 13 bases between. The length of the CDR3 is 13 residues. CDR3 region: CSVVRQVGDTQYF. Here the CDR3 DNA reads TGCAGCGTTGTACGTCAGGTTGGAGATACGCAGTATTTT.

This rearrangement joins TRBV7-2 to TRBJ2-5; 7 nucleotides agree with TRBD2. In germline, CDR1 is SGHTA, CDR2 FQGNSA. The CDR3 has 15 amino acids. The ends lost 5 bases at V and 1 base at J; junction bases unmatched: 7. The CDR3 loop reads CASSPRASGQETQYF. CDR3 in DNA: TGTGCCAGCAGCCCCCGGGCTAGCGGCCAAGAGACCCAGTACTTC.

As for this clone: One base away lies a much larger clone, so this may be a sequencing read error. The chain is built from TRBV5-4 and TRBJ2-5; TRBD1 is a possible D gene (6 bases). V was cut by 5 bases and J by 3 bases, with 11 bases left in between. Per the germline V gene, CDR1 is SGHNT and CDR2 is YYREEE (reference sequence). CDR3 length equals 13 residues. DNA for the CDR3: TGTGCCAGCAGACGAGGGGGAGAAGAGACCCAGTACTTC. Protein product: CASRRGGEETQYF. Drawing the rest from reference TRBV5-4 and TRBJ2-5, the complete variable domain is ETGVTQSPTHLIKTRGQQVTLRCSSQSGHNTVSWYQQALGQGPQFIFQYYREEENGRGNFPPRFSGLQFPNYSSELNVNALELDDSALYLCASRRGGEETQYFGPGTRLLVL.

The rearrangement joins TRBV10-3 to TRBJ2-5, with D maybe TRBD1 (6 bases). CDR3 length: 13 amino acids. The V gene lost 6 bases and the J gene lost 5 bases, with 13 bases spanning the gap. Germline-derived CDR1 and CDR2 are ENHRY and SYGVKD. The CDR3 region has the DNA TGTGCCATCAGCCTTAACAGGGAGGAGACCCAGTACTTC. It codes for CAISLNREETQYF.

Regarding this clone: A junction end diverges from the germline sequence, so it may reflect a read error. The chain recombines TRBV25-1 with TRBJ2-1, with D perhaps TRBD2 (6 bases). The CDR3 totals 16 residues. From germline, CDR1 is MGHDK and CDR2 SYGVNS. The CDR3: CASSQYGGRERNEQFF. CDR3 DNA sequence: TGTGCCAGCAGTCAATACGGCGGGCGGGAAAGAAATGAGCAGTTCTTC. Full variable domain (remainder filled in from reference TRBV25-1 and TRBJ2-1): EADIYQTPRYLVIGTGKKITLECSQTMGHDKMYWYQQDPGMELHLIHYSYGVNSTEKGDLSSESTVSRIRTEHFPLTLESARPSHTSQYLCASSQYGGRERNEQFFGPGTRLTVL.

The sample holds a few counts of this clone. This chain uses TRBV5-4 with TRBJ1-4; D uncertain. In germline, CDR1 is SGHNT, CDR2 YYREEE (reference sequence). Trimming cost V 0 bases and J 4 bases, with 10 bases left between them. The CDR3 covers 15 residues. DNA for the CDR3: TGTGCCAGCAGCTTGGGGGGATCCCTTAATGAAAAACTGTTTTTT. This encodes CASSLGGSLNEKLFF.

This clone was detected once. The CDR3 region is CAWSYGGGQETQYF. The CDR3 DNA sequence: TGTGCCTGGAGCTACGGAGGGGGTCAAGAGACCCAGTACTTC. J is TRBJ2-5 and V is TRBV30; D may match TRBD1 or TRBD2 (6 bases each). V lost 3 bases, J lost 2 bases, and 13 bases lay in between. Germline lookup yields CDR1 GTSNPN and CDR2 SVGIG (reference sequence). The CDR3 loop spans 14 amino acids.

This rearrangement joins TRBV7-2 to TRBJ2-1, with 8 bases identical to TRBD2. V dropped 4 bases and J dropped 6; count of bases not matched to a gene: 11. CDR1 is SGHTA and CDR2 is FQGNSA in the germline V gene. The CDR3 is 16 amino acids. The CDR3 reads CASSYRRAGVGNEQFF. The CDR3 DNA is TGTGCCAGCAGCTACCGGCGAGCGGGAGTCGGCAATGAGCAGTTCTTC. The variable domain in full, with the rest retrieved from reference TRBV7-2 and TRBJ2-1, is GAGVSQSPSNKVTEKGKDVELRCDPISGHTALYWYRQSLGQGLEFLIYFQGNSAPDKSGLPSDRFSAERTGGSVSTLTIQRTQQEDSAVYLCASSYRRAGVGNEQFFGPGTRLTVL.